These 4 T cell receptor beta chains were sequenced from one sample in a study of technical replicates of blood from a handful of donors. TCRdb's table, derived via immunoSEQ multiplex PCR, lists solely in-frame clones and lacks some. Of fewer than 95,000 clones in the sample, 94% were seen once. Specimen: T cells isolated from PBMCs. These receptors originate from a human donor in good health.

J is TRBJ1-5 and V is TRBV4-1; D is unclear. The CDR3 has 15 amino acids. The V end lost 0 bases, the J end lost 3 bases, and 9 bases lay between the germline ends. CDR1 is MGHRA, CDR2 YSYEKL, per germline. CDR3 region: CASSQDGGNNQPQHF. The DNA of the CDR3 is TGCGCCAGCAGCCAAGATGGAGGGAACAATCAGCCCCAGCATTTT.

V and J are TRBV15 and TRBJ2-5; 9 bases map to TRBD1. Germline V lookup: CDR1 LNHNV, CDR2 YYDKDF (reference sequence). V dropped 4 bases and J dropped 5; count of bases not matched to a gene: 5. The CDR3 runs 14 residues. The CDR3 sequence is CATSTTGGWETQYF. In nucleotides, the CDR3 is TGTGCCACCAGCACAACAGGGGGCTGGGAGACCCAGTACTTC. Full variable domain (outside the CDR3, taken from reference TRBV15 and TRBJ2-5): DAMVIQNPRYQVTQFGKPVTLSCSQTLNHNVMYWYQQKSSQAPKLLFHYYDKDFNNEADTPDNFQSRRPNTSFCFLDIRSPGLGDTAMYLCATSTTGGWETQYFGPGTRLLVL.

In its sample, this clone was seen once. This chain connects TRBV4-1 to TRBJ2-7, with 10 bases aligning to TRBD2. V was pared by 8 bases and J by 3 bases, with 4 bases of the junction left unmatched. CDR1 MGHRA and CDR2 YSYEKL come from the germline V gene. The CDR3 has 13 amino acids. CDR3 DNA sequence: TGCGCCAGCGGAGGACTAGCGGTCTACGAGCAGTACTTC. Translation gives CASGGLAVYEQYF.

CDR3 DNA: TGTGCCAGCAGTCCAGGACTAGCGGGAGGGCTATACGAGCAGTACTTC. Protein product: CASSPGLAGGLYEQYF. This chain joins TRBV6-6 and TRBJ2-7; 15 bases agree with TRBD2. Germline-derived CDR1 and CDR2 are MNHNY and SVGAGI (reference sequence). The J segment lost 4 bases and the V segment lost 5 bases, leaving 6 bases of the junction unmatched. The CDR3 spans 16 residues.